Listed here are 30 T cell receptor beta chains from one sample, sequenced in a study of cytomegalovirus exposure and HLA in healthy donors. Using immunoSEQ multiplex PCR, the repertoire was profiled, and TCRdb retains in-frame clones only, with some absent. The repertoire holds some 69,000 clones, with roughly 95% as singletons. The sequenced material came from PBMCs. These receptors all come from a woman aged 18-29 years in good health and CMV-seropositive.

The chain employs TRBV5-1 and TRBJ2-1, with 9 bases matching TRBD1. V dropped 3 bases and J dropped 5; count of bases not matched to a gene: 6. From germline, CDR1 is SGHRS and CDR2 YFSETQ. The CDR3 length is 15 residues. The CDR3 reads CASSYQQGANNEQFF. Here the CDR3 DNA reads TGCGCCAGCAGCTACCAACAGGGGGCCAACAATGAGCAGTTCTTC.

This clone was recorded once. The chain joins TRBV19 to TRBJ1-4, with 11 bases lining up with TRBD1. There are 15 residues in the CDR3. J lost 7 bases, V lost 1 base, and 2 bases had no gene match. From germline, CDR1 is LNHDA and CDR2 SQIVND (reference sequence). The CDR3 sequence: CASSIGGTGGEKLFF. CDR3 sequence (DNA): TGTGCCAGTAGTATAGGAGGGACAGGGGGTGAAAAACTGTTTTTT.

CDR3 DNA: TGTGCCAGCAGTTTGGACAGCCCCGATGAGCAGTTCTTC. Translating gives CASSLDSPDEQFF. The rearrangement joins TRBV28 to TRBJ2-1; tentative D call: TRBD1 (6 bases). The germline gives CDR1 MDHEN, CDR2 SYDVKM. The ends were cut back, 3 bases at V and 8 bases at J, with 11 bases in the middle. The CDR3 has 13 amino acids.

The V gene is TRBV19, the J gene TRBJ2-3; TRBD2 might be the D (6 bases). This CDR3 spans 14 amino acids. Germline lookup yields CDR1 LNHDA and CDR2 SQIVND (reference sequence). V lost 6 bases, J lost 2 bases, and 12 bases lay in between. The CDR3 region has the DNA TGTGCCAGTAGGGCGACTAGTCTCACAGATACGCAGTATTTT. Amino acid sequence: CASRATSLTDTQYF.

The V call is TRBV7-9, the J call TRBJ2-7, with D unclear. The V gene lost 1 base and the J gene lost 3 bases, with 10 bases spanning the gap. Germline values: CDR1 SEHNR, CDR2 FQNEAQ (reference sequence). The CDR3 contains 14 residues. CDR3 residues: CASSLGLGVYEQYF. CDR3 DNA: TGTGCCAGCAGCTTAGGGCTAGGCGTCTACGAGCAGTACTTC.

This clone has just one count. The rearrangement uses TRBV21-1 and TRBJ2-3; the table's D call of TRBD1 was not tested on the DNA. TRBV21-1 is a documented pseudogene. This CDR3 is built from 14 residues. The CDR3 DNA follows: TGTGCCAGCGGCCAAAAGAAGAGCACAGATACGCAGTATTTT. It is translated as CASGQKKSTDTQYF.

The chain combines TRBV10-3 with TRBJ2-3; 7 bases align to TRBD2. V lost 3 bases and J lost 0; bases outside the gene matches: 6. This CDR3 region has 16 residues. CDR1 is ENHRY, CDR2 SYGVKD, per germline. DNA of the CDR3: TGTGCCATCAGTGATGTAGCGGGTACTAGCACAGATACGCAGTATTTT. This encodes CAISDVAGTSTDTQYF.

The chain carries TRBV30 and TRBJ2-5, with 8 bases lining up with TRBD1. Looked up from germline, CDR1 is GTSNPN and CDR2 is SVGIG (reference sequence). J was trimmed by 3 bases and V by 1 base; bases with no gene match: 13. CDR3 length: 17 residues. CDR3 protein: CAWSELTGQGAEETQYF. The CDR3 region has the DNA TGTGCCTGGAGTGAGTTGACGGGGCAGGGGGCTGAAGAGACCCAGTACTTC.

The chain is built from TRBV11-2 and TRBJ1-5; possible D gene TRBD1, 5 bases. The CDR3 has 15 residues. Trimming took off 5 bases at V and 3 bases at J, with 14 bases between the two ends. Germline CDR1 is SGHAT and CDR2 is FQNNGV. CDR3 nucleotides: TGTGCCAGCAGCGCGACAGATTCACTCAATCAGCCCCAGCATTTT. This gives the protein CASSATDSLNQPQHF. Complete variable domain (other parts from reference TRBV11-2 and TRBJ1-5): EAGVAQSPRYKIIEKRQSVAFWCNPISGHATLYWYQQILGQGPKLLIQFQNNGVVDDSQLPKDRFSAERLKGVDSTLKIQPAKLEDSAVYLCASSATDSLNQPQHFGDGTRLSIL.

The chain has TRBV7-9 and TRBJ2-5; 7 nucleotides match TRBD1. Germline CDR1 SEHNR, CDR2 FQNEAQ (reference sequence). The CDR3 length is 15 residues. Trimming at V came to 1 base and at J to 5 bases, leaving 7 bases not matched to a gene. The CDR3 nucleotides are TGTGCCAGCAGCTTAGAGGGGGCTGGAAGGGAGACCCAGTACTTC. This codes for CASSLEGAGRETQYF.

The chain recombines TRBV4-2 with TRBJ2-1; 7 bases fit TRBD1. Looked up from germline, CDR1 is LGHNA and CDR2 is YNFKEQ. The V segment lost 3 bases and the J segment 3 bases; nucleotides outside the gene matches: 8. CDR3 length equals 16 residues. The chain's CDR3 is CASSQATGVGYNEQFF. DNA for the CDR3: TGTGCCAGCAGCCAGGCCACAGGGGTGGGCTACAATGAGCAGTTCTTC.

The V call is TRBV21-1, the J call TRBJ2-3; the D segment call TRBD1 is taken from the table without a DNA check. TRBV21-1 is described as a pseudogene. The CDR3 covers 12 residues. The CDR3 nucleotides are TGTGCCAGCAGCCAAATCACAGATACGCAGTATTTT. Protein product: CASSQITDTQYF.

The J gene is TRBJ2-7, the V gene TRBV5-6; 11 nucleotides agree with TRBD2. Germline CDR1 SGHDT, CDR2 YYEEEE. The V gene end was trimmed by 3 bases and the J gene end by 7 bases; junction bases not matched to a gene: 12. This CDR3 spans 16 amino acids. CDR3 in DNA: TGTGCCAGCAGCTACCCGGCACTAGCGGGAGCAGGAGAGCAGTACTTC. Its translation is CASSYPALAGAGEQYF. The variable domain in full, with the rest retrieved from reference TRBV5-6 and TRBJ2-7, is DAGVTQSPTHLIKTRGQQVTLRCSPKSGHDTVSWYQQALGQGPQFIFQYYEEEERQRGNFPDRFSGHQFPNYSSELNVNALLLGDSALYLCASSYPALAGAGEQYFGPGTRLTVT.

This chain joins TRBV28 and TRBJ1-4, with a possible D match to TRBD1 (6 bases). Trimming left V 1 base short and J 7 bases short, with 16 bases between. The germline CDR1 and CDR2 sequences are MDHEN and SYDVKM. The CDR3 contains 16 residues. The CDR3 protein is CASSLLAGARREKLFF. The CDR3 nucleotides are TGTGCCAGCAGTTTATTAGCGGGGGCTAGGCGTGAAAAACTGTTTTTT.

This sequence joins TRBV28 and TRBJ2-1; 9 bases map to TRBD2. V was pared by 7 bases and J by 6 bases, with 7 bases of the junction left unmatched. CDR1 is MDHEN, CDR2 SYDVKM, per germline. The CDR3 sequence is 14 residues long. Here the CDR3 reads CASIWGSGSNEQFF. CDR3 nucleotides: TGTGCCAGCATCTGGGGTAGCGGGAGCAATGAGCAGTTCTTC.

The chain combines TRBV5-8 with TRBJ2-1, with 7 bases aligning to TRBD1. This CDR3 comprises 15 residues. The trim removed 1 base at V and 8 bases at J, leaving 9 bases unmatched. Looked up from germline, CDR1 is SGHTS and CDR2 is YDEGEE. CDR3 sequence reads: CASSLWAGGRDEQFF. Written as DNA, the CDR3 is TGTGCCAGCAGCTTGTGGGCAGGGGGTAGGGATGAGCAGTTCTTC.

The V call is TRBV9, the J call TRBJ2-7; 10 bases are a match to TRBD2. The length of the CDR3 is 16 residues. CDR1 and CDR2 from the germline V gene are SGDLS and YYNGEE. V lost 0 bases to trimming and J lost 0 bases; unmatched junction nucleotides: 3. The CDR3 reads CASSVGLAGTSYEQYF. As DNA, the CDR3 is TGTGCCAGCAGCGTAGGACTAGCGGGTACCTCCTACGAGCAGTACTTC.

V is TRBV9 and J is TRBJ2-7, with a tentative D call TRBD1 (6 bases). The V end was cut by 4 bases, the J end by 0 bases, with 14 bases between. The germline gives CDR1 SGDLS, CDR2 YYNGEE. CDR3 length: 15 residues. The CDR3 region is CASSPPRGSSYEQYF. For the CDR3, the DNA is TGTGCCAGCAGCCCCCCCAGGGGCAGCTCCTACGAGCAGTACTTC.

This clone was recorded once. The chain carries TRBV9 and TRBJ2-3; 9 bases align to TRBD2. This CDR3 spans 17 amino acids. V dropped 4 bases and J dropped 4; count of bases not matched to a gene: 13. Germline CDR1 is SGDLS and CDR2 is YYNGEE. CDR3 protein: CASSHRGASGIADTQYF. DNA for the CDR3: TGTGCCAGCAGCCACCGGGGGGCTAGCGGGATAGCAGATACGCAGTATTTT.

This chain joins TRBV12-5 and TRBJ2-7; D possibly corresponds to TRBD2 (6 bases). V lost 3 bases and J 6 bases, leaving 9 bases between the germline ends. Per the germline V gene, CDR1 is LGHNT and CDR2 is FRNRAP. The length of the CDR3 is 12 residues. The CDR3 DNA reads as TGTGCTAGTGGTTTAGTGGGAGGCGAGCAGTACTTC. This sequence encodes CASGLVGGEQYF.

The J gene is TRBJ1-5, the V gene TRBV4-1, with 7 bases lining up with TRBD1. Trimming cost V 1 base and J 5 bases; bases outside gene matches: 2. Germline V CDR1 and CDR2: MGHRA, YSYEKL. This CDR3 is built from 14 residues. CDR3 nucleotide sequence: TGCGCCAGCAGCCAAGGGACAGGCGATCAGCCCCAGCATTTT. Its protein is CASSQGTGDQPQHF.

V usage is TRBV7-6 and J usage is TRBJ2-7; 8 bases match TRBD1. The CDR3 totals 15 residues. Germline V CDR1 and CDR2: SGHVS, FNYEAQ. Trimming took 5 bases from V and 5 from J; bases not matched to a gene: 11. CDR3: CASSDAGQGRHEQYF. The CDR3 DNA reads TGTGCCAGCAGCGATGCCGGACAGGGACGGCACGAGCAGTACTTC.

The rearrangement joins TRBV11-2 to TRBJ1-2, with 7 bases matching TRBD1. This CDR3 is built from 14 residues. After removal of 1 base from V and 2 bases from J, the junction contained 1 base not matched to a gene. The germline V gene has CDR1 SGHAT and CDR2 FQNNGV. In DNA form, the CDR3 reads TGTGCCAGCAGCTTAGGACAGGGAAACTATGGCTACACCTTC. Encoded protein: CASSLGQGNYGYTF.

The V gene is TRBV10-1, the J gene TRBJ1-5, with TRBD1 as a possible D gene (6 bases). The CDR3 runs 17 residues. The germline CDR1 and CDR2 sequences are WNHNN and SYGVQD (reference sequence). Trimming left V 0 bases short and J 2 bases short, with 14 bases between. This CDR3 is CASSESQGIRGNQPQHF. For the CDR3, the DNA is TGCGCCAGCAGTGAGTCACAGGGAATAAGGGGCAATCAGCCCCAGCATTTT.

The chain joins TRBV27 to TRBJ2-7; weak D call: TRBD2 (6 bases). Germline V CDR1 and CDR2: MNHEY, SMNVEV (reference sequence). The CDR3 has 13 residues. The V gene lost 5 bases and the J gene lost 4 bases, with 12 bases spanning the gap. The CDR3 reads CASSDSGHYEQYF. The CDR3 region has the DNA TGTGCCAGCAGTGATAGCGGCCATTACGAGCAGTACTTC.

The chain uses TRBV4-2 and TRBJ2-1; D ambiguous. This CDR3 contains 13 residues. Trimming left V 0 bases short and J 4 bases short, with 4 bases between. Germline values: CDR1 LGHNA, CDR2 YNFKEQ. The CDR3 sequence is CASSQEAYNEQFF. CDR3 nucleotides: TGTGCCAGCAGCCAAGAAGCATACAATGAGCAGTTCTTC.

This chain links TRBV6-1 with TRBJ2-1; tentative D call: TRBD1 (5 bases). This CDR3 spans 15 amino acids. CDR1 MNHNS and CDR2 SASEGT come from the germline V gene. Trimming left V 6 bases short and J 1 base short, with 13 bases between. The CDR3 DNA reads TGTGCCAGCAGACAGACTTGGACATCCTACAATGAGCAGTTCTTC. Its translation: CASRQTWTSYNEQFF.

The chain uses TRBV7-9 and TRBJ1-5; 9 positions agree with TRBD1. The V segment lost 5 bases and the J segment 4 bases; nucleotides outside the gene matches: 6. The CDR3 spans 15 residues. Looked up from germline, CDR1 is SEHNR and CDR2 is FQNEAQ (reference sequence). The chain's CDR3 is CASSPTGGRNQPQHF. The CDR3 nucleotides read TGTGCCAGCAGCCCAACAGGGGGCCGAAATCAGCCCCAGCATTTT. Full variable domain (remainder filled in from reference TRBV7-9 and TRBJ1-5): DTGVSQNPRHKITKRGQNVTFRCDPISEHNRLYWYRQTLGQGPEFLTYFQNEAQLEKSRLLSDRFSAERPKGSFSTLEIQRTEQGDSAMYLCASSPTGGRNQPQHFGDGTRLSIL.

The chain's CDR3 is CASSLGGSGGLYNEQFF. The CDR3, as DNA: TGTGCCAGCAGCTTAGGGGGGTCAGGGGGATTGTACAATGAGCAGTTCTTC. The V gene is TRBV7-3, the J gene TRBJ2-1; D may be TRBD1 (7 bases). Trimming stripped 2 bases from V and 4 bases from J, with 18 bases between. CDR3 size: 17 residues. From germline, CDR1 is SGHTA and CDR2 FQGTGA.

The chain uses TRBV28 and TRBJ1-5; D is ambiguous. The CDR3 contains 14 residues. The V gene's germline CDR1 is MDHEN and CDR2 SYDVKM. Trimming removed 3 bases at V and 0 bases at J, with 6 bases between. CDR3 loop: CASSFQISNQPQHF. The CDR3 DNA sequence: TGTGCCAGCAGTTTTCAGATTAGCAATCAGCCCCAGCATTTT.